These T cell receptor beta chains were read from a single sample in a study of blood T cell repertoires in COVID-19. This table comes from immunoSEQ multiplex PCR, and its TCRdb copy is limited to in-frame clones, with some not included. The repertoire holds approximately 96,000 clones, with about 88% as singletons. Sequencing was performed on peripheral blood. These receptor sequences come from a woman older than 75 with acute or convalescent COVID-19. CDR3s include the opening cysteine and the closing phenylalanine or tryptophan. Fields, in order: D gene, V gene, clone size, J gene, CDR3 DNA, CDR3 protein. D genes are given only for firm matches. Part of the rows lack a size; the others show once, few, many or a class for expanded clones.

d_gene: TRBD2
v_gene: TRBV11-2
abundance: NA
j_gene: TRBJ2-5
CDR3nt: TGTGCCAGCAGCCGGACTAGCGGGAGCCCCCAAGGCCCAGAGACCCAGTACTTC
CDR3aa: CASSRTSGSPQGPETQYF

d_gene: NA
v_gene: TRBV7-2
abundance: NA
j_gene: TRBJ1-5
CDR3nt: TGTGCCAGCAGCCCACGTCCCGGGACAACAGAGGCCCAGCATTTT
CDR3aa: CASSPRPGTTEAQHF

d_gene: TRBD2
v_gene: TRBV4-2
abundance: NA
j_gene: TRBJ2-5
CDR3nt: TGTGCCAGCAGCCAAGAGGGACTAGCGGGGGTGGAGACCCAGTACTTC
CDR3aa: CASSQEGLAGVETQYF

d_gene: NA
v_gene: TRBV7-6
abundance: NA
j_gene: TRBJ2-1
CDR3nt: TGTGCCAGCAGCTCAAGAGGTAGGAGCTCCTACAATGAGCAGTTCTTC
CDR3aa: CASSSRGRSSYNEQFF

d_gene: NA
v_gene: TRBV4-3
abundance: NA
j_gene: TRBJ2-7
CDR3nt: TGCGCCAGCAGCCAATTTGGCAATAGTGGGCAGATCTACGAGCAGTACTTC
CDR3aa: CASSQFGNSGQIYEQYF

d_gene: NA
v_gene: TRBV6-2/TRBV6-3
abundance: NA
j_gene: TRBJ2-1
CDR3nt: TGTGCCAGCAGTTCCCCTGGAACGGGCTACAATGAGCAGTTCTTC
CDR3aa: CASSSPGTGYNEQFF

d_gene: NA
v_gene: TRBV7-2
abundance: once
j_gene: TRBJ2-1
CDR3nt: TGTGCCAGCAGCTTTGGTTGGGCCGGATACAATGAGCAGTTCTTC
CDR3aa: CASSFGWAGYNEQFF

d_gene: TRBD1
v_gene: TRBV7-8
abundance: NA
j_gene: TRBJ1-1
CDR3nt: TGTGCCAGCAGCGCCTGGACAGGGGGAGGAACTGAAGCTTTCTTT
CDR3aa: CASSAWTGGGTEAFF

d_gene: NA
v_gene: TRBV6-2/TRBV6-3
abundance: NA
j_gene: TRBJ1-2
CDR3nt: TGTGCCAGCAGTTACTCGGTTAGCGGGCACTATGGCTACACCTTC
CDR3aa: CASSYSVSGHYGYTF

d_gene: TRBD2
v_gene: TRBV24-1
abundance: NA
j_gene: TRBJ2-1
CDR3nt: TGTGCCACCAGTGATCCCCCGAGTCCCGGGACTAGCGGGAGATTCTACAATGAGCAGTTCTTC
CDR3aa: CATSDPPSPGTSGRFYNEQFF

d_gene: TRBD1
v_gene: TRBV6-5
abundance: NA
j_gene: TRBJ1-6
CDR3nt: TGTGCCAGCAGTCCGGACAGGGTGGGGTCACCCCTCCACTTT
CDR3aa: CASSPDRVGSPLHF

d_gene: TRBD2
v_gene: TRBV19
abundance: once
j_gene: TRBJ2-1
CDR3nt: TGTGCCAGTAGTATCGGAGGGCGTGGCGGGAGGGCCCTTAGGCAGTTCTTC
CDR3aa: CASSIGGRGGRALRQFF

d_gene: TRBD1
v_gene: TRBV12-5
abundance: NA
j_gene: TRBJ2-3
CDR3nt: TGTGCCAGTGTTACGGGACAGGGTTACACAGATACGCAGTATTTT
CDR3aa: CASVTGQGYTDTQYF

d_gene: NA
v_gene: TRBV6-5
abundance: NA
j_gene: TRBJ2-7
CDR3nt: TGTGCCACTTTGACAGACTCCTACGAGCAGTACTTC
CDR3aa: CATLTDSYEQYF

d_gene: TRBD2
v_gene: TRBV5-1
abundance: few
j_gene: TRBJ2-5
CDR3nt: TGCGCCAGCAGCTTTAGCGGGAGCGGAGAGACCCAGTACTTC
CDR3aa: CASSFSGSGETQYF

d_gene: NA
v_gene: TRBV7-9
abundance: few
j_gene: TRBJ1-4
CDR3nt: TGTGCCAGCAGCCAAGGACAAACAACTAATGAAAAACTGTTTTTT
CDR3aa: CASSQGQTTNEKLFF

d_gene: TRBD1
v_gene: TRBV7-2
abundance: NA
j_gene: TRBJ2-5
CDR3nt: TGTGCCAGCAGCTCCCAGGGGGCGACTGGAGAGACCCAGTACTTC
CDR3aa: CASSSQGATGETQYF

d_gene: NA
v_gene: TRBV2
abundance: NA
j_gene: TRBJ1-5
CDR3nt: TGTGCCAGCAGCTCCAACTTGGAGCCCCAGCATTTT
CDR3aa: CASSSNLEPQHF

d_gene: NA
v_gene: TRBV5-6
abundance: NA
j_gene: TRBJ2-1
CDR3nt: TGTGCCAGCACCCTGGGAGAGCGGAGCTACAATGAGCAGTTCTTC
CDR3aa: CASTLGERSYNEQFF

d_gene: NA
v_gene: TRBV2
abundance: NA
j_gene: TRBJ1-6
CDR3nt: TGTGCCAGCAGTGAAGGTCCGGCGGGGTCACCCCTCCACTTT
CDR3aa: CASSEGPAGSPLHF

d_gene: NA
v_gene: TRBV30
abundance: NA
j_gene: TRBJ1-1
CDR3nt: TGTGCCTGGACTCCGATAGGGGCTTTGAACACTGAAGCTTTCTTT
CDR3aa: CAWTPIGALNTEAFF

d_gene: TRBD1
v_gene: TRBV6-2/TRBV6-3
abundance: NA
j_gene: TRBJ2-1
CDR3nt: TGTGCCAGCAGTTCGGAAGACAGGGGCGTCTCCTACAATGAGCAGTTCTTC
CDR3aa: CASSSEDRGVSYNEQFF

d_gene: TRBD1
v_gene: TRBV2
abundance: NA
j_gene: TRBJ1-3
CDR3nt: TGTGCCAGCGGCGGGACAGTTAGTATCCCCCTGTCTGGAAACACCATATATTTT
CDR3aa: CASGGTVSIPLSGNTIYF

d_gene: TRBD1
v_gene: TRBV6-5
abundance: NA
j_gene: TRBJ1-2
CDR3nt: TGTGCCAGCATGACCGACAGGGGCTATGGCTACACCTTC
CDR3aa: CASMTDRGYGYTF

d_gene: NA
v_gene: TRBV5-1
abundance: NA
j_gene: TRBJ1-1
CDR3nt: TGCGCCAGCAGCTTGGATGGGAGTTCGCACACTGAAGCTTTCTTT
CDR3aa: CASSLDGSSHTEAFF

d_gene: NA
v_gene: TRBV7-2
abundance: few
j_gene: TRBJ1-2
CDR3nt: TGTGCCAGCAGCTTAGGGCAGGGGCAGAGCTACACCTTC
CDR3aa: CASSLGQGQSYTF

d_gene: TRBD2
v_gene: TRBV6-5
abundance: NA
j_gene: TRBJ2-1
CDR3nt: TGTGCCAGCAGTTCCCTAGCGGGAGTAGTTGGAAATGAGCAGTTCTTC
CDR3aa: CASSSLAGVVGNEQFF

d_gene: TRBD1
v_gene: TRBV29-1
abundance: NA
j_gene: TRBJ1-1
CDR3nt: TGCAGCGGGGGGACAGCAATTGAAGCTTTCTTT
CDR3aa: CSGGTAIEAFF

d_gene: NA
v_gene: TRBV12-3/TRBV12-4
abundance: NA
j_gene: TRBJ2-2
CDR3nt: TGTGCCAGCAGCGACACTCCATCCGGGGAGCTGTTTTTT
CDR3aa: CASSDTPSGELFF

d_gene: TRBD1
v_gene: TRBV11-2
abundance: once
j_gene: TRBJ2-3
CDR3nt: TGTGCCAGCAGCCACGGGACAGGGGGCGCGACAGATACGCAGTATTTT
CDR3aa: CASSHGTGGATDTQYF

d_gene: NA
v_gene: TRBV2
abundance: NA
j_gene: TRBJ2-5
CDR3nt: TGTGCCAGCGGTACAGGTCAGGGAGAGACCCAGTACTTC
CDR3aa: CASGTGQGETQYF

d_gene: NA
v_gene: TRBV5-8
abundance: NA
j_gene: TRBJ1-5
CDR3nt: TGTGCCAGCAGCTCAAGTCAGAATCAGCCCCAGCATTTT
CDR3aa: CASSSSQNQPQHF

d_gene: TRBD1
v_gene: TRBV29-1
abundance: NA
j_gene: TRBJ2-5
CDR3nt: TGCAGCGTTGAAGATCGACAGGGGGAGACCCAGTACTTC
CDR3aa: CSVEDRQGETQYF

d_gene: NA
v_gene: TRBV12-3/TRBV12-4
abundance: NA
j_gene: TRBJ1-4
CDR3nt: TGTGCCAGCAGTTTAGGAGGGGGTGAAAAACTGTTTTTT
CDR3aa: CASSLGGGEKLFF

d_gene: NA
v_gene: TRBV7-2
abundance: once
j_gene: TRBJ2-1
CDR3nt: TGTGCCAGCAGCTTAGTGGTGGAGGAGCAGTTCTTC
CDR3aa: CASSLVVEEQFF

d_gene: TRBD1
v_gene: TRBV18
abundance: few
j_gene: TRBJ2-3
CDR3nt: TGTGCCAGCTCACACCGGGACAGGGGCACAGATACGCAGTATTTT
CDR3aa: CASSHRDRGTDTQYF

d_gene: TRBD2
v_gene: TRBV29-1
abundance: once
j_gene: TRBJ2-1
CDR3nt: TGCAGCGTGGAGGGAATAGCGGGCTCCTACAATGAGCAGTTCTTC
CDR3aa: CSVEGIAGSYNEQFF

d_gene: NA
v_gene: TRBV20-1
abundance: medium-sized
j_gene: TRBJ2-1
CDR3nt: TGCAGTGCTGGCAAAGGGGGGCAGTTCTTC
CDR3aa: CSAGKGGQFF

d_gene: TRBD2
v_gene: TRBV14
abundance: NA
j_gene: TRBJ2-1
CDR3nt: TGTGCCAGCAGCCAAGAAGGTGGGCTAGCGGGAGAAGACTATGAGCAGTTCTTC
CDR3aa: CASSQEGGLAGEDYEQFF

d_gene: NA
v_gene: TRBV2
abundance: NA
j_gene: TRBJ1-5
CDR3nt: TGTGCCAGCAGTGAAGGGCCTAGCAATCAGCCCCAGCATTTT
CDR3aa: CASSEGPSNQPQHF

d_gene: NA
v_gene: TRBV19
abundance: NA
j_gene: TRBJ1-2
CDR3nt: TGTGCCAGTAGTACCTTCTTGTATGGCTACACCTTC
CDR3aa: CASSTFLYGYTF

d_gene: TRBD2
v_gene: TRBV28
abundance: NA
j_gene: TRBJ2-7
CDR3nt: TGTGCCATAGGGGGGGGCGGGAGGATTGAGCAGTACTTC
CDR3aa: CAIGGGGRIEQYF

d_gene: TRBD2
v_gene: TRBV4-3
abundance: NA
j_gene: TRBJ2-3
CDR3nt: TGCGCCAGCAGCCGTAGCGGGAGCCCAGATACGCAGTATTTT
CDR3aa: CASSRSGSPDTQYF

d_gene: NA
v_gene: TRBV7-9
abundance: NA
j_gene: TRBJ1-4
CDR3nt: TGTGCCAGCAGCTTAGCGACAGGCGCAACTAATGAAAAACTGTTTTTT
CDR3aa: CASSLATGATNEKLFF

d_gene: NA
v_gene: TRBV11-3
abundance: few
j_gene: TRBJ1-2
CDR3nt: TGTGCCAGCAGCTTTTCAGGGTATGGCTACACCTTC
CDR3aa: CASSFSGYGYTF

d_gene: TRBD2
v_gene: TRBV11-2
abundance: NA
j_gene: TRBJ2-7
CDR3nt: TGTGCCAGCAGCTTGACCCCCGGGACTAGTTCCTACGAGCAGTACTTC
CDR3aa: CASSLTPGTSSYEQYF

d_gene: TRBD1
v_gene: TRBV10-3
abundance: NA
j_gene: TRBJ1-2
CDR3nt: TGTGCCACTGCAGGGACAGGGGGCGACTATGGCTACACCTTC
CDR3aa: CATAGTGGDYGYTF

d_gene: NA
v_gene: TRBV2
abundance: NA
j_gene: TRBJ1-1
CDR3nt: TGTGCCAGCAGCGCCGGGTTCTGGTCCCCTGAAGCTTTCTTT
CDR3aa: CASSAGFWSPEAFF

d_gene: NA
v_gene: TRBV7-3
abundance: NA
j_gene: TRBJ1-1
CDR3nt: TGTGCCAGCAGCTCTCAGGGAGAAGCTTTCTTT
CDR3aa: CASSSQGEAFF

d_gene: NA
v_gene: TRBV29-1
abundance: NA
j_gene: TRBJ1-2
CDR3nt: TGCAGCGCCCTCGGGGGAGTAGAGAACTATGGCTACACCTTC
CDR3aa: CSALGGVENYGYTF

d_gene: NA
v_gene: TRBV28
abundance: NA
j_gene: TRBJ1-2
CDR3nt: TGTGCCAGCAGACCCCCTGGGCCTTATGGCTACACCTTC
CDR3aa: CASRPPGPYGYTF

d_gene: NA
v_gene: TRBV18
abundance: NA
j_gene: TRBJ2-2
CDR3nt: TGTGCCAGCTCACCGCGAGGGGGCACGGGAGGGCCTCGTACCGGGGAGCTGTTTTTT
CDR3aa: CASSPRGGTGGPRTGELFF

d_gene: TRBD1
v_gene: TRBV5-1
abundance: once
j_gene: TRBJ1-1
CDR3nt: TGCGCCAGCAGCTTGGCCATGACAGGGAGTAGGAAGGGAGCTTTCTTT
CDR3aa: CASSLAMTGSRKGAFF

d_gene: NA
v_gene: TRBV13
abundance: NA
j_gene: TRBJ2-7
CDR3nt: TGTGCCAGCAGCTTAACTCAGGGCTACGAGCAGTACTTC
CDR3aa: CASSLTQGYEQYF

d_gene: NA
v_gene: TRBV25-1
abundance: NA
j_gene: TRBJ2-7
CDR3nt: TGTGCCAGCAGCGCCTACGGGATTTCCGAGCAGTACTTC
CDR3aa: CASSAYGISEQYF

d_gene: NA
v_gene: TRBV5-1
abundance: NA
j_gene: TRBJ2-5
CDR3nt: TGCGCCAGCAGCGTCAGGGGAATCGGCGGACAAGAGACCCAGTACTTC
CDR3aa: CASSVRGIGGQETQYF

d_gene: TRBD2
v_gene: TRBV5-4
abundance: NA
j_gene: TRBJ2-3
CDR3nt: TGTGCCAGCAGCCCTGGAGATAGCGGGAGGAACACAGATACGCAGTATTTT
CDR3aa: CASSPGDSGRNTDTQYF

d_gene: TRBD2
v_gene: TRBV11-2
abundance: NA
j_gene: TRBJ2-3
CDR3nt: TGTGCCAGCAGCTTAACGCTGACGGGGGGTGGGACAGATACGCAGTATTTT
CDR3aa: CASSLTLTGGGTDTQYF